These T cell receptor beta chains were read from a single sample in a study of vaccination effects on CD4 cells after COVID-19. These receptors have no identified antigens. Using immunoSEQ multiplex PCR, the repertoire was profiled, and TCRdb retains in-frame clones only, with some absent. The table lists under 70,000 clones, 76% of them singletons, with around 5% in the top ten. Source: CD4+ T cells from PBMCs cultured with HIV peptides, taken before COVID-19 vaccination. The source is a human donor who had a prior SARS-CoV-2 infection. CDR3s include the opening cysteine and the closing phenylalanine or tryptophan. Fields, in order: V gene, J gene, clone size, D gene, CDR3 protein, CDR3 DNA. The D gene is left open where the match is weak. A clone size is listed for some rows: how often the clone was seen (once, few, many), or a class if it is expanded.

TRBV20-1	TRBJ1-5	NA	NA	CSASEGGNQPQHF	TGCAGTGCTAGTGAGGGTGGCAATCAGCCCCAGCATTTT
TRBV11-2	TRBJ2-3	NA	NA	CASSFGPAGNTQYF	TGTGCCAGCAGCTTCGGCCCAGCGGGCAATACGCAGTATTTT
TRBV6-5	TRBJ1-5	few	NA	CASGAGGNSNQPQHF	TGTGCCAGCGGGGCGGGGGGAAATAGCAATCAGCCCCAGCATTTT
TRBV24-1	TRBJ1-2	few	NA	CATSDSDYGYTF	TGTGCCACCAGTGATTCAGACTATGGCTACACCTTC
TRBV6-2/TRBV6-3	TRBJ2-2	NA	TRBD1	CASSYSPGTANTGELFF	TGTGCCAGCAGTTACAGTCCCGGGACAGCCAACACCGGGGAGCTGTTTTTT
TRBV5-1	TRBJ1-1	NA	NA	CASSYSYRATNTEAFF	TGCGCCAGCAGCTACTCTTACAGGGCGACGAACACTGAAGCTTTCTTT
TRBV6-1	TRBJ1-1	NA	NA	CASSDVSGGYTEAFF	TGTGCCAGCAGTGACGTATCCGGAGGATACACTGAAGCTTTCTTT
TRBV10-3	TRBJ1-1	NA	TRBD1	CAISRGWDSPNTEAFF	TGTGCCATCAGCCGGGGTTGGGACAGTCCGAACACTGAAGCTTTCTTT
TRBV2	TRBJ1-1	NA	NA	CASSVNTGNTEAFF	TGTGCCAGCAGCGTTAACACCGGGAACACTGAAGCTTTCTTT
TRBV5-1	TRBJ2-1	NA	TRBD1	CASSSGTGSGNEQFF	TGCGCCAGCAGCTCCGGGACAGGTTCCGGCAATGAGCAGTTCTTC
TRBV2	TRBJ1-5	NA	NA	CASSAGGGFSNQPQHF	TGTGCCAGCAGTGCTGGGGGGGGCTTTAGCAATCAGCCCCAGCATTTT
TRBV30	TRBJ2-7	NA	TRBD1	CAWSRDRVGYEQYF	TGTGCCTGGAGCAGGGACAGGGTAGGCTACGAGCAGTACTTC
TRBV4-2	TRBJ2-7	NA	TRBD1	CASSQPKGAMNEQYF	TGTGCCAGCAGCCAACCGAAGGGGGCCATGAACGAGCAGTACTTC
TRBV5-1	TRBJ1-2	NA	TRBD1	CASSLAGQGYYGYTF	TGCGCCAGCAGCTTGGCGGGACAGGGGTACTATGGCTACACCTTC
TRBV6-2/TRBV6-3	TRBJ1-2	NA	NA	CASSYVKGSNYGYTF	TGTGCCAGCAGTTATGTGAAGGGGTCTAACTATGGCTACACCTTC
TRBV19	TRBJ2-1	NA	TRBD2	CASTHNSGTREFF	TGTGCCAGTACCCACAACTCCGGGACTAGGGAGTTCTTC
TRBV11-3	TRBJ2-5	NA	NA	CASSPPSGVGETQYF	TGTGCCAGCAGCCCCCCCTCGGGAGTGGGGGAGACCCAGTACTTC
TRBV30	TRBJ2-1	few	NA	CAWAPRYNEQFF	TGTGCCTGGGCCCCACGCTACAATGAGCAGTTCTTC
TRBV7-6	TRBJ2-1	once	TRBD2	CASSLQPGLAGGIEQFF	TGTGCCAGCAGCTTACAGCCGGGACTAGCGGGGGGGATTGAGCAGTTCTTC
TRBV6-1	TRBJ2-5	NA	TRBD2	CASSEVWSGGAKTQYF	TGTGCCAGCAGTGAAGTTTGGTCGGGGGGGGCGAAGACCCAGTACTTC
TRBV6-5	TRBJ2-1	NA	TRBD1	CASSLVVQGAYNEQFF	TGTGCCAGCAGTTTGGTTGTACAGGGGGCCTACAATGAGCAGTTCTTC
TRBV14	TRBJ2-3	few	TRBD1	CASSSLRDRPTDTQYF	TGTGCCAGCAGCTCACTCCGGGACAGACCGACAGATACGCAGTATTTT